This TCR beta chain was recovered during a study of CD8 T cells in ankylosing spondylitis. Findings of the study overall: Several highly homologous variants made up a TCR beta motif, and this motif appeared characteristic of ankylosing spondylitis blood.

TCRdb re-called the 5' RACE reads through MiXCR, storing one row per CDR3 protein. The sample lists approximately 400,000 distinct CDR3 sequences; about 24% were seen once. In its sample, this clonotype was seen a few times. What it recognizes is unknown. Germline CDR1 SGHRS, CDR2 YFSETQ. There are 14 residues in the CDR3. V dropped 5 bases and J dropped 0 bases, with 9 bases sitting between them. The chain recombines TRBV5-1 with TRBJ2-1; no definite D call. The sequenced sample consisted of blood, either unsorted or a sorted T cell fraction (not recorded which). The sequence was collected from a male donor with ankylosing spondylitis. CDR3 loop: CASRRINSYNEQFF. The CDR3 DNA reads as TGCGCCAGCAGAAGAATCAACTCCTACAATGAGCAGTTCTTC.